This T cell receptor (beta chain) comes out of a study of cytomegalovirus exposure and HLA in healthy donors. CDR1 and CDR2 from the germline V gene are KGHSH and LQKENI. The CDR3 totals 17 residues. V lost 5 bases, J lost 1 base, and 18 bases lay in between. The data were produced by immunoSEQ multiplex PCR, yet TCRdb's version contains in-frame clones alone and is incomplete. The table has under 200,000 clones, roughly nine tenths seen once; the top ten hold about 3%. The gene calls are TRBV18 and TRBJ1-3; D is ambiguous. Source material: PBMCs. The source of this sequence is a woman under 30 in good health and CMV-seropositive. CDR3 loop: CASSTAVAGSSGNTIYF. CDR3 in DNA: TGTGCCAGCTCAACAGCGGTAGCTGGGTCGTCTGGAAACACCATATATTTT.